This T cell receptor beta chain was captured in a study of cytomegalovirus exposure and HLA in healthy donors. To note about this clone: Its target is unknown.

Germline lookup yields CDR1 SGHRS and CDR2 YFSETQ. V dropped 0 bases and J dropped 7; count of bases not matched to a gene: 10. The CDR3 consists of 16 residues. Regarding the study as a whole: CMV serostatus was the sole immune exposure data available. V- and J-gene trimming of TCR beta was linked (in a later analysis) to a missense DCLRE1C variant. The presence/absence work took it that sequencing depth was about the same across donors.

PCR primers comprised 60 Vbeta and 13 Jbeta primers. Generated by immunoSEQ multiplex PCR, the TCRdb table keeps only in-frame clones and is missing some. The data show about 130,000 clones, over 65% seen once. The sequenced sample was PBMCs. This TCR was sampled from a female donor in good health and CMV-seropositive. V usage is TRBV5-1 and J usage is TRBJ2-4; 7 bases align to TRBD1. CDR3 DNA: TGCGCCAGCAGCTTGGCACGTGTAACAGGGGAGAACATTCAGTACTTC. This codes for CASSLARVTGENIQYF.